The clone carrying this TCR beta chain appeared a few times. What it binds is not known. This entry comes from a study of vaccination effects on CD4 cells after COVID-19. Study information: Antigen-specific CD4+ T cells were expanded with viral peptide pools in the ViraFEST assay before sequencing. Early and late post-vaccination samples came from a few convalescent patients.

TCRdb keeps only in-frame clones here, not all; method: immunoSEQ multiplex PCR. Of tens of thousands of clones in the sample, less than 85% were seen once. After about 10 days in culture, the CD4+ T cells were isolated. Convalescent patients had PCR-confirmed SARS-CoV-2 infection between March and December 2020. Two doses of either BNT162b2 or mRNA-1273 were given to each participant. Half-medium exchanges with IL-2 medium took place on days 3 and 7. From germline, CDR1 is SGHTA and CDR2 FQGNSA. CDR3 length: 13 residues. The ends were cut back, 1 base at V and 0 bases at J, with 4 bases in the middle.

The clonotype originates from a human donor who had a prior SARS-CoV-2 infection. This chain links TRBV7-2 with TRBJ2-7; the D is unclear. This specimen consisted of CD4+ T cells from PBMCs cultured without peptide, obtained after COVID-19 vaccination. CDR3 loop: CASSLGNSYEQYF. CDR3 nucleotide sequence: TGTGCCAGCAGCTTAGGTAACTCCTACGAGCAGTACTTC.